This TCR beta chain was identified in a study of human T cells and chemical hapten exposure. Overall study: An approximately 2 cm by approximately 2 cm inner upper arm patch received 2% DPC for sensitization. Yields of TCR per sample differed, chiefly owing to small differences in pooled library volume.

V dropped 7 bases and J dropped 9; count of bases not matched to a gene: 24. The CDR3 length is 19 residues. CDR1 and CDR2 from the germline V gene are SGHTA and FQGNSA. Time point described: patch test 1, 2 weeks after DPC sensitization. Treatment specified: therapeutic diphenylcyclopropenone sensitization with weekly scalp DPC. Whole blood, unfractionated, served as the material for total RNA extraction. This clonotype was seen only a few times. Each CDR3 protein gets one entry after TCRdb re-called the RACE reads with MiXCR. This sample has some 400,000 distinct CDR3 sequences, with roughly 4.8% found just once.

Specimen: whole blood, collected in connection with sensitization to the hapten diphenylcyclopropenone (DPC). The chain links TRBV7-2 to TRBJ2-1; 10 bases match TRBD2. The receptor's source is a woman in her fifties or sixties with alopecia areata. Some clones in this sample may be carry-over from other donors' samples. CDR3 in amino acids: CASNQPPGALASGSGEQFF. In DNA form, the CDR3 reads TGTGCCAGCAACCAGCCCCCGGGGGCTTTGGCTAGCGGGAGTGGTGAGCAGTTCTTC.